The entry below gives a single T cell receptor (beta chain) sequence along with its context. Its specificity is unknown. The record originates from a study of OX40 agonist ivuxolimab in advanced cancers. General study results and limits: The expanded peripheral T cells' antigen specificity was not determined.

Sequenced by immunoSEQ multiplex PCR; TCRdb stores in-frame clones only, minus some. Of roughly 74,000 clones in the sample, around 87% were seen once. The CDR3 extends over 12 amino acids. Trimming took 7 bases from V and 3 from J, leaving 10 bases between them. Germline V lookup: CDR1 SGHKS, CDR2 YYEKEE (reference sequence). The rearrangement links TRBV5-5 to TRBJ1-1; D gene uncertain. The sequence was obtained from an adult with an advanced solid tumor such as melanoma, head and neck, liver or kidney cancer. Specimen: CD4+ or CD8+ T cells sorted from blood, collected in a trial of the OX40 agonist ivuxolimab. CDR3: CASQKAYTEAFF. The CDR3 nucleotides read TGTGCCAGCCAAAAGGCATACACTGAAGCTTTCTTT.